The clone carrying this T cell receptor beta chain was counted once. Treatment specified: some 19 received Ad26.COV2.S at low or high dose, single or two shots; 5 received placebo; per-sample allocation not given. Samples analyzed were those drawn on day 63 after the first vaccine or placebo injection. This table comes from immunoSEQ multiplex PCR, and its TCRdb copy is limited to in-frame clones, with some not included. The sample comprises a few hundred thousand clones, about 90% of which are singletons, and roughly 3.9% rests with the top ten. CDR3 size: 14 residues. V was clipped by 4 bases and J by 8 bases; unmatched bases: 5. The germline CDR1 and CDR2 sequences are KGHSH and LQKENI. This entry comes from a study of Ad26.COV2.S vaccination and SARS-CoV-2 variants. Study context: It was the COV1001 Ad26.COV2.S trial arm that included the donor.

The origin of this receptor is a person aged 18-65 years who received the Ad26.COV2.S COVID-19 vaccine or a placebo. The specimen was peripheral blood, collected in a trial of Ad26.COV2.S vaccine versus placebo. The chain carries TRBV18 and TRBJ2-1; 10 nucleotides line up with TRBD1. CDR3 amino acids: CASSRRDRGYEQFF. The CDR3 DNA is TGTGCCAGCTCACGACGGGACAGGGGCTATGAGCAGTTCTTC.